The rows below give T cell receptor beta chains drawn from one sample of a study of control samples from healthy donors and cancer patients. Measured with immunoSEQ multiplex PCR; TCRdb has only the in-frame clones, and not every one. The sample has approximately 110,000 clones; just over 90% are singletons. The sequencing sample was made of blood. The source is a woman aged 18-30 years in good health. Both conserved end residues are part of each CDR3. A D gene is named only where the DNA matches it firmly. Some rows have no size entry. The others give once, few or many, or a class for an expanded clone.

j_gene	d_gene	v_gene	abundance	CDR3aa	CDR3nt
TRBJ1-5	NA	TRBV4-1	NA	CASSLGVNQPQHF	TGCGCCAGCAGCCTCGGAGTCAATCAGCCCCAGCATTTT
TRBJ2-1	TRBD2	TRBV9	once	CASSVAGPGLAGRNEQFF	TGTGCCAGCAGCGTAGCGGGGCCGGGACTAGCGGGAAGGAATGAGCAGTTCTTC
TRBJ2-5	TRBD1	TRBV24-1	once	CATSEPGTGVQETQYF	TGTGCCACCAGTGAGCCCGGGACAGGGGTTCAAGAGACCCAGTACTTC
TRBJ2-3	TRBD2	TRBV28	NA	CASSSIQGGTSGRSTDTQYF	TGTGCCAGCAGTTCCATCCAGGGGGGGACTAGCGGGAGATCCACAGATACGCAGTATTTT
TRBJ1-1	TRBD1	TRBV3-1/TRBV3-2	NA	CASSQRQGALLNFF	TGTGCCAGCAGCCAGCGACAGGGAGCCCTTCTGAATTTCTTT
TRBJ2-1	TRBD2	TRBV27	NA	CASSGTSSPPDNEQFF	TGTGCCAGCAGTGGGACTAGCTCACCCCCAGACAATGAGCAGTTCTTC
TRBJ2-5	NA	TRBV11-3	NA	CASSLSRSQETQYF	TGTGCCAGCAGCTTATCTCGATCCCAAGAGACCCAGTACTTC
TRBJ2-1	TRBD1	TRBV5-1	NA	CASSQQGAGYNEQFF	TGCGCCAGCAGCCAACAGGGGGCTGGGTACAATGAGCAGTTCTTC
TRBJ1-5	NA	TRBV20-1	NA	CSASAGRGNQPQHF	TGCAGTGCTAGTGCGGGGCGCGGCAATCAGCCCCAGCATTTT
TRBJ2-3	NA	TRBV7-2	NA	CASSPDTSTDTQYF	TGTGCCAGCAGCCCTGACACTAGCACAGATACGCAGTATTTT
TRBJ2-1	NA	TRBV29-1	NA	CSVSDLWGSYNEQFF	TGCAGCGTCAGTGATTTGTGGGGATCCTACAATGAGCAGTTCTTC
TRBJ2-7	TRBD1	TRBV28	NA	CASSLDRGRYEQYF	TGTGCCAGCAGTTTGGACAGGGGCCGGTACGAGCAGTACTTC
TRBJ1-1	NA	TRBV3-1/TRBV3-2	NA	CASSRGQFGEAFF	TGTGCCAGCAGCCGAGGACAGTTTGGGGAAGCTTTCTTT
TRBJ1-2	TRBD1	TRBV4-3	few	CASSQDWVDRGSGYTF	TGCGCCAGCAGCCAAGATTGGGTCGACAGGGGAAGTGGCTACACCTTC
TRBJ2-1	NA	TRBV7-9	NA	CASSQVLGGRDNEQFF	TGTGCCAGCAGCCAAGTTTTGGGGGGACGGGACAATGAGCAGTTCTTC
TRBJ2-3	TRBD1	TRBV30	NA	CAWSKTGTGDTQYF	TGTGCCTGGAGTAAGACAGGGACAGGAGATACGCAGTATTTT
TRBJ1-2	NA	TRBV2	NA	CASRSGANYGYTF	TGTGCCAGCAGATCGGGAGCGAACTATGGCTACACCTTC
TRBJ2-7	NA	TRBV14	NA	CASSQGSVVLGRVHEQYF	TGTGCCAGCAGCCAAGGAAGCGTAGTGCTGGGCAGGGTGCACGAGCAGTACTTC
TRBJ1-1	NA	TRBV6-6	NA	CASSYKGNTEAFF	TGTGCCAGCAGTTACAAGGGGAACACTGAAGCTTTCTTT
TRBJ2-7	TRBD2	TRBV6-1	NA	CASSEEVAGAYEQYF	TGTGCCAGCAGTGAAGAGGTAGCGGGAGCCTACGAGCAGTACTTC
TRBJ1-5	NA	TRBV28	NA	CASSSGVGVSNQPQHF	TGTGCCAGCAGTTCGGGAGTAGGCGTGAGCAATCAGCCCCAGCATTTT
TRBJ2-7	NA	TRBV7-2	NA	CASTHRTTYEQYF	TGTGCCAGCACCCACCGGACAACCTACGAGCAGTACTTC
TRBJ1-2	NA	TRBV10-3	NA	CAIGHMSEDGYTF	TGTGCCATCGGACATATGAGCGAGGATGGCTACACCTTC
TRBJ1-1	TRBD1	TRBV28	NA	CASSLIRGLSEAFF	TGTGCCAGCAGTTTAATCAGGGGGCTCTCTGAAGCTTTCTTT
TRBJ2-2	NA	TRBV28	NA	CASRTGRYTGELFF	TGTGCCAGCAGGACAGGGAGGTACACCGGGGAGCTGTTTTTT
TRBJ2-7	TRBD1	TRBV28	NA	CASSPGQDPYEQYF	TGTGCCAGCAGTCCGGGACAGGACCCCTACGAGCAGTACTTC
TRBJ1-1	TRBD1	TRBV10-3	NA	CAISAQTGVNTEAFF	TGTGCCATCAGTGCCCAGACAGGGGTGAACACTGAAGCTTTCTTT
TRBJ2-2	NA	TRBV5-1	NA	CASSLSGSTGELFF	TGCGCCAGCAGCTTATCAGGGTCCACCGGGGAGCTGTTTTTT
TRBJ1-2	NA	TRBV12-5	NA	CASGLVGAGGYTF	TGTGCTAGTGGTTTGGTAGGCGCCGGCGGCTACACCTTC
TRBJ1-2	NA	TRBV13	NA	CASSSMVGYTF	TGTGCCAGCAGCTCGATGGTCGGCTACACCTTC
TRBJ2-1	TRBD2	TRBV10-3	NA	CAINQGLENEQFF	TGTGCCATCAACCAGGGACTAGAGAATGAGCAGTTCTTC
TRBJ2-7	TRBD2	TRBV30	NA	CAWSTSGVYEQYF	TGTGCCTGGAGTACCAGCGGGGTATACGAGCAGTACTTC